This TCR beta chain was identified in a study of blood T cells in healthy people across ages. Using a J-beta primer mix together with a sample-barcoded 5' primer, a second PCR was run for about 6 to 11 cycles. TCRdb processed the 5' RACE reads anew with MiXCR; each CDR3 protein has one entry. The table includes about 1.6 million distinct CDR3 sequences, roughly 32% detected once. CDR3 size: 14 residues. J was trimmed by 11 bases and V by 1 base; bases with no gene match: 8. Looked up from germline, CDR1 is SNHLY and CDR2 is FYNNEI. Sequenced sample: blood. V usage is TRBV2 and J usage is TRBJ2-5; 9 bases map to TRBD2. This clonotype was obtained from a woman under 40 in good health. For the CDR3, the DNA is TGTGCCAGCAGTGAAGTTCAGCGGGGGGTTGAGCAGTACTTC. Amino acids: CASSEVQRGVEQYF.